This entry describes one T cell receptor (beta chain). The V gene lost 6 bases and the J gene lost 3 bases, with 9 bases spanning the gap. This CDR3 has 13 residues. Germline V lookup: CDR1 SGHNT, CDR2 YYREEE (reference sequence). Libraries were prepared by immunoSEQ multiplex PCR; TCRdb keeps only in-frame clonotypes and omits some of them. Altogether over 200,000 clones are present, more than 85% being singletons, with the ten largest covering roughly 2%. These data come from a study of blood T cell repertoires in COVID-19. Whole-study context: The United States, Italy and Spain provided the acute and convalescent COVID-19 samples.

The chain carries TRBV5-4 and TRBJ1-4, with D perhaps matching TRBD1 (5 bases). Input material: peripheral blood. The sequence was obtained from a man aged 35 to 55 with active or convalescent COVID-19. The chain's CDR3 is CASTDRPNEKLFF. As DNA, the CDR3 is TGTGCCAGCACCGACAGACCTAATGAAAAACTGTTTTTT.